A selection of T cell receptor beta chains follows, all from one sample in a study of blood T cell repertoires in COVID-19. This table comes from immunoSEQ multiplex PCR, and its TCRdb copy is limited to in-frame clones, with some not included. Of about 180,000 clones listed, around 80% are singletons. Sequencing was carried out using peripheral blood. These receptors all come from a middle-aged woman with COVID-19, enrolled during active disease. Both conserved end residues are part of each CDR3. Fields, in order: J gene, V gene, D gene, CDR3 protein. D genes are given only for firm matches.

j_gene: TRBJ1-6; v_gene: TRBV28; d_gene: NA; CDR3aa: CASSLWSQRNSPLHF
j_gene: TRBJ1-1; v_gene: TRBV25-1; d_gene: NA; CDR3aa: CASSEYTGDAYIRAEAFF
j_gene: TRBJ1-6; v_gene: TRBV6-2/TRBV6-3; d_gene: NA; CDR3aa: CASSYNGAHNSPLHF
j_gene: TRBJ1-3; v_gene: TRBV5-1; d_gene: TRBD1; CDR3aa: CASSPEGQQRNTIYF
j_gene: TRBJ2-7; v_gene: TRBV29-1; d_gene: TRBD2; CDR3aa: CSVLAGEGYEQYF
j_gene: TRBJ1-5; v_gene: TRBV5-6; d_gene: NA; CDR3aa: CASSFGANQPQHF
j_gene: TRBJ2-3; v_gene: TRBV6-4; d_gene: TRBD2; CDR3aa: CASSDAGGTDTQYF
j_gene: TRBJ2-2; v_gene: TRBV4-1; d_gene: NA; CDR3aa: CASSPETIETGSGELFF
j_gene: TRBJ2-1; v_gene: TRBV18; d_gene: TRBD1; CDR3aa: CASSPPVAGGNEQFF
j_gene: TRBJ1-5; v_gene: TRBV24-1; d_gene: TRBD1; CDR3aa: CATSDPRQGWSNQPQHF
j_gene: TRBJ2-3; v_gene: TRBV6-5; d_gene: NA; CDR3aa: CASVRGQVTDTQYF
j_gene: TRBJ1-4; v_gene: TRBV14; d_gene: TRBD1; CDR3aa: CASSPLDRERLFF
j_gene: TRBJ1-1; v_gene: TRBV7-3; d_gene: TRBD1; CDR3aa: CASSPQGALNTEAFF
j_gene: TRBJ1-4; v_gene: TRBV5-1; d_gene: TRBD1; CDR3aa: CASKGDRVYEKLFF
j_gene: TRBJ2-2; v_gene: TRBV6-1; d_gene: TRBD1; CDR3aa: CASREDVYGTGNRGVQDTGELFF
j_gene: TRBJ2-2; v_gene: TRBV9; d_gene: NA; CDR3aa: CASSVNPATTGGELFF
j_gene: TRBJ2-3; v_gene: TRBV9; d_gene: TRBD2; CDR3aa: CASSGTSGGQKDTQYF
j_gene: TRBJ2-2; v_gene: TRBV14; d_gene: TRBD2; CDR3aa: CASSPRLAGVMGRTGELFF
j_gene: TRBJ1-5; v_gene: TRBV5-6; d_gene: TRBD1; CDR3aa: CASSFTGGYQPQHF
j_gene: TRBJ2-1; v_gene: TRBV5-4; d_gene: TRBD1; CDR3aa: CASSLGQGRSYNEQFF
j_gene: TRBJ2-1; v_gene: TRBV5-1; d_gene: NA; CDR3aa: CASSPPGQGSNEQFF
j_gene: TRBJ2-7; v_gene: TRBV27; d_gene: NA; CDR3aa: CASSLAEGYEQYF
j_gene: TRBJ2-7; v_gene: TRBV28; d_gene: NA; CDR3aa: CASRKSEYKIYEQYF
j_gene: TRBJ1-1; v_gene: TRBV5-4; d_gene: NA; CDR3aa: CASSLDEGTEAFF
j_gene: TRBJ1-2; v_gene: TRBV27; d_gene: NA; CDR3aa: CASKAGTYGYTF
j_gene: TRBJ2-2; v_gene: TRBV24-1; d_gene: NA; CDR3aa: CATSAARTDGAARTGELFF
j_gene: TRBJ1-5; v_gene: TRBV25-1; d_gene: TRBD1; CDR3aa: CASSGGTANNQPQHF
j_gene: TRBJ2-1; v_gene: TRBV7-2; d_gene: TRBD2; CDR3aa: CASSSSSGATYNEQFF
j_gene: TRBJ2-1; v_gene: TRBV5-1; d_gene: TRBD2; CDR3aa: CASSLSPSGAYNEQFF
j_gene: TRBJ2-2; v_gene: TRBV10-1; d_gene: TRBD1; CDR3aa: CASSWDRESAGELFF